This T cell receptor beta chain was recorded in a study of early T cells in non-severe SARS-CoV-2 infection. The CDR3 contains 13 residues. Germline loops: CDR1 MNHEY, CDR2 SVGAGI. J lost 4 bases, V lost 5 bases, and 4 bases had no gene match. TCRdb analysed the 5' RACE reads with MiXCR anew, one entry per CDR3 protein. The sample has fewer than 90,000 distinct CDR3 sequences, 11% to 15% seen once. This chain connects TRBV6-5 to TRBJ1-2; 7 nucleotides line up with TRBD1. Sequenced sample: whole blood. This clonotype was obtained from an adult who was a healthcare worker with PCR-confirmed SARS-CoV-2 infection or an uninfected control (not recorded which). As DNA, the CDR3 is TGTGCCAGCAGTAAGGGACAGACCTATGGCTACACCTTC. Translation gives CASSKGQTYGYTF.